This TCR beta chain was recovered during a study of patients and donors after allogeneic stem cell transplantation. The V and J ends lost 7 bases and 4 bases respectively, with 9 bases between them. Looked up from germline, CDR1 is SQVTM and CDR2 is ANQGSEA. The CDR3 length is 11 residues. MiXCR, applied by TCRdb to the RT-PCR reads, yields one record per CDR3 protein. Of about 1,400 distinct CDR3 sequences listed, around 26% were seen once; the top ten hold around 40%. This clonotype is termed medium-sized. The chain uses TRBV29-1 and TRBJ2-3; D remains ambiguous. Sequenced: blood, either unsorted or a sorted T cell fraction (not recorded which). The TCR originated in a human donor who was either an allogeneic HSCT recipient or a stem cell or donor lymphocyte infusion donor (not recorded which). It is not recorded whose cells these are; they may come from a transplant donor. CDR3 amino acids: CSARISDTQYF. CDR3 coding DNA: TGCAGCGCTAGGATTTCAGATACGCAGTATTTT.